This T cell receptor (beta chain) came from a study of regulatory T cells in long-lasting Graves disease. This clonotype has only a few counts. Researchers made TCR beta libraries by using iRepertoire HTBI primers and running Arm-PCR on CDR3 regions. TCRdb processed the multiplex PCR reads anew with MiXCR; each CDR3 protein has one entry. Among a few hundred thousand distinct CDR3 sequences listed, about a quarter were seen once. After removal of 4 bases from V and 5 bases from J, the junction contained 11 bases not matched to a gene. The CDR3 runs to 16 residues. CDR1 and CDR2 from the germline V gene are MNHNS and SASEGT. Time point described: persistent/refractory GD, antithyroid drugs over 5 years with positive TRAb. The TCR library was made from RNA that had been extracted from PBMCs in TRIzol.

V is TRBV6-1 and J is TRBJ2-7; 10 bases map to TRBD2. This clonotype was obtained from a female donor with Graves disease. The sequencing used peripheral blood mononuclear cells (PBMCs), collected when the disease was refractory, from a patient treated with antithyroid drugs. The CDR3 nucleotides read TGTGCCAGCAGTGCCCTACGGGGACTAGCGTACAACGAGCAGTACTTC. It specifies CASSALRGLAYNEQYF.